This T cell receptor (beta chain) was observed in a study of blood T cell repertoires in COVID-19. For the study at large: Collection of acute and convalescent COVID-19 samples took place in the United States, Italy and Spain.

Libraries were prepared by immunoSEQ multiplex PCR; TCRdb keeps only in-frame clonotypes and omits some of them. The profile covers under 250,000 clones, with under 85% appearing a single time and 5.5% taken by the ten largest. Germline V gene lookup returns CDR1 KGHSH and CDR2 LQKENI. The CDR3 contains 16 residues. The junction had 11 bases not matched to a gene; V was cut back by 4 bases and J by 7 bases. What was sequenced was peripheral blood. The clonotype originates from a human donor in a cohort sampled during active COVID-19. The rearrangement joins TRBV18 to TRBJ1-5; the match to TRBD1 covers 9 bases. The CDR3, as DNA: TGTGCCAGCTCACTCTACGGGACAGGGTCGGAACAGCCCCAGCATTTT. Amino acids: CASSLYGTGSEQPQHF.